These 6 T cell receptor beta chains share one sample of origin, sequenced in a study of blood T cell repertoires in COVID-19. The method was immunoSEQ multiplex PCR; TCRdb's version includes in-frame clones alone and lacks a portion of them. The sample holds some 300,000 clones; roughly 90% are singletons and the top ten take roughly 3.6%. Sequenced input: PBMCs or T cells enriched from blood (not recorded which). The source of these receptors is a woman in her twenties or thirties who had been exposed to COVID-19.

V gene TRBV5-4 combines with J gene TRBJ1-2; possibly TRBD1 for D (6 bases). CDR1 and CDR2 from the germline V gene are SGHNT and YYREEE (reference sequence). The CDR3 runs to 16 residues. Trimming cost V 0 bases and J 7 bases, with 19 bases left between them. CDR3 amino acids: CASSLAKPTGQAGYTF. As DNA, the CDR3 is TGTGCCAGCAGCTTGGCTAAGCCTACAGGGCAGGCTGGCTACACCTTC.

The genes are TRBV7-6 and TRBJ1-4, with D perhaps matching TRBD1 (5 bases). Germline CDR1 SGHVS, CDR2 FNYEAQ. V dropped 5 bases and J dropped 6 bases, with 25 bases sitting between them. The CDR3 totals 18 residues. CDR3 protein: CASSPGLMGTQIHEKLFF. The CDR3 DNA reads as TGTGCCAGCAGCCCAGGGCTTATGGGAACCCAGATACATGAAAAACTGTTTTTT. Based on the CDR3 plus reference TRBV7-6 and TRBJ1-4, the full variable domain is GAGVSQSPRYKVTKRGQDVALRCDPISGHVSLYWYRQALGQGPEFLTYFNYEAQQDKSGLPNDRFSAERPEGSISTLTIQRTEQRDSAMYRCASSPGLMGTQIHEKLFFGSGTQLSVL.

The genes are TRBV4-1 and TRBJ1-6, with D hard to call. V lost 4 bases and J 0 bases, leaving 10 bases between the germline ends. This CDR3 has 16 amino acids. Germline assignment: CDR1 MGHRA and CDR2 YSYEKL. CDR3 amino acids: CASSLRWSSYNSPLHF. The CDR3 nucleotides are TGCGCCAGCAGCCTGCGGTGGAGCTCCTATAATTCACCCCTCCACTTT.

The CDR3 is CASSGGSPGDEKLFF. CDR3 sequence (DNA): TGTGCCAGCAGTGGAGGGTCCCCCGGGGATGAAAAACTGTTTTTT. The rearrangement links TRBV2 to TRBJ1-4; no definite D call. Per the germline V gene, CDR1 is SNHLY and CDR2 is FYNNEI. The V end lost 4 bases, the J end lost 6 bases, and 15 bases lay between the germline ends. The CDR3 loop spans 15 amino acids.

This chain connects TRBV5-1 to TRBJ1-1, with 8 bases matching TRBD1. The V and J ends lost 2 bases and 1 base, in that order; junction bases with no gene match: 4. The CDR3 extends over 15 amino acids. Germline values: CDR1 SGHRS, CDR2 YFSETQ. The CDR3 DNA sequence: TGCGCCAGCAGCTTATGGGACAGGTCGAACACTGAAGCTTTCTTT. It encodes CASSLWDRSNTEAFF.

The count of this clone is one. This chain connects TRBV4-1 to TRBJ1-1; D is uncertain. This CDR3 has 15 amino acids. Germline V gene data show CDR1 as MGHRA and CDR2 as YSYEKL. V lost 3 bases and J lost 0, with 11 bases in between. The CDR3 loop is CASSHLPGMNTEAFF. In DNA form, the CDR3 reads TGCGCCAGCAGCCATTTGCCAGGAATGAACACTGAAGCTTTCTTT.